The 32 T cell receptor beta chains listed next were all sequenced from one sample in a study of blood T cell repertoires in COVID-19. Method: immunoSEQ multiplex PCR; TCRdb's copy keeps in-frame clones and lacks some. The profile covers roughly 350,000 clones, with approximately 92% appearing a single time and under 20% taken by the ten largest. The sequenced sample was PBMCs or T cells enriched from blood (not recorded which). These receptors originate from a woman in her thirties who had recovered from COVID-19.

The rearrangement links TRBV28 to TRBJ1-6, with 9 bases aligning to TRBD1. There are 16 residues in the CDR3. Germline CDR1 reads MDHEN; CDR2 reads SYDVKM. After removal of 6 bases from V and 10 bases from J, the junction contained 13 bases not matched to a gene. CDR3 in amino acids: CASSIPGTGKVSPLHF. The CDR3 bases are TGTGCCAGCAGCATACCTGGGACAGGGAAAGTGTCACCCCTCCACTTT.

The chain carries TRBV5-4 and TRBJ2-3, with TRBD2 identical over 10 bases. Per germline, CDR1 SGHNT and CDR2 YYREEE (reference sequence). The junction had 6 bases not matched to a gene; V was cut back by 0 bases and J by 5 bases. This CDR3 is 16 amino acids long. CDR3 bases: TGTGCCAGCAGCTTGGATACTAGCGGGATTATAGATACGCAGTATTTT. Protein product: CASSLDTSGIIDTQYF.

The V gene is TRBV3-1 (or the pseudogene TRBV3-2), the J gene TRBJ1-6; D call uncertain. Germline V gene lookup returns CDR1 LGHDT and CDR2 YNNKEL (reference sequence). The V and J ends lost 3 bases and 5 bases respectively, with 5 bases between them. This CDR3 region has 13 residues. The CDR3, as DNA: TGTGCCAGCAGCCATCGGGATAATTCACCCCTCCACTTT. Encoded protein: CASSHRDNSPLHF.

V is TRBV5-1 and J is TRBJ2-5; tentative D call: TRBD2 (6 bases). Germline CDR1 and CDR2: SGHRS and YFSETQ. The V end was cut by 4 bases, the J end by 1 base, with 11 bases between. The CDR3 has 14 amino acids. This CDR3 reads CASSNGGSQETQYF. CDR3 nucleotides: TGCGCCAGCAGCAACGGAGGGAGCCAAGAGACCCAGTACTTC.

J is TRBJ2-5 and V is TRBV10-2; 7 bases align to TRBD1. V was clipped by 0 bases and J by 1 base; unmatched bases: 2. The CDR3 has 15 residues. CDR1 and CDR2 from the germline V gene are WSHSY and SAAADI. For the CDR3, the DNA is TGCGCCAGCAGTGAGTCGGCAGGGGGCCAAGAGACCCAGTACTTC. Translated, it gives CASSESAGGQETQYF.

The rearrangement uses TRBV5-1 and TRBJ2-7, with TRBD2 matching over 13 bases. Trimming took 0 bases from V and 5 from J; bases not matched to a gene: 2. The CDR3 extends over 15 amino acids. The germline gives CDR1 SGHRS, CDR2 YFSETQ. As DNA, the CDR3 is TGCGCCAGCAGCTTGGGGACTAGCGGGAGCGACGAGCAGTACTTC. The encoded protein is CASSLGTSGSDEQYF. Full variable domain (missing parts from reference TRBV5-1 and TRBJ2-7): KAGVTQTPRYLIKTRGQQVTLSCSPISGHRSVSWYQQTPGQGLQFLFEYFSETQRNKGNFPGRFSGRQFSNSRSEMNVSTLELGDSALYLCASSLGTSGSDEQYFGPGTRLTVT.

The chain couples TRBV5-1 to TRBJ2-1; 13 bases fit TRBD2. The V segment lost 4 bases and the J segment 7 bases; nucleotides outside the gene matches: 8. Germline V gene sequence: CDR1 SGHRS, CDR2 YFSETQ. The CDR3 sequence is 16 residues long. As DNA, the CDR3 is TGCGCCAGCAGCCCTGGACTAGCGGGGGCATTTAATGAGCAGTTCTTC. This codes for CASSPGLAGAFNEQFF.

V is TRBV7-6 and J is TRBJ1-3; D not certain. The CDR3 is made up of 17 amino acids. CDR1 is SGHVS, CDR2 FNYEAQ, per germline. Trimming removed 4 bases from V and 2 bases from J, with 18 bases in between. This CDR3 is CASSSGGWGVAGNTIYF. CDR3 DNA sequence: TGTGCCAGCAGCTCCGGAGGGTGGGGTGTCGCTGGAAACACCATATATTTT.

This clone has only a few counts. CDR3 bases: TGTGCCAGCAGCCCGAGGGGGGGATACACCGGGGAGCTGTTTTTT. This sequence encodes CASSPRGGYTGELFF. The chain employs TRBV7-9 and TRBJ2-2; D might be TRBD2 (7 bases). The V end lost 5 bases, the J end lost 3 bases, and 13 bases lay between the germline ends. The CDR3 loop spans 15 amino acids. The V gene's germline CDR1 is SEHNR and CDR2 FQNEAQ (reference sequence).

The genes are TRBV19 and TRBJ1-4; D is uncertain. Trimming pared 8 bases from V and 10 bases from J, leaving 20 bases between. The CDR3 consists of 14 residues. The germline CDR1 and CDR2 sequences are LNHDA and SQIVND (reference sequence). Here the CDR3 DNA reads TGTGCCAGTCGGCCCGGCGGCCTGGTCGGAAAACTGTTTTTT. It translates to CASRPGGLVGKLFF.

The chain recombines TRBV7-8 with TRBJ2-7, with D possibly being TRBD2 (5 bases). CDR1 is SGHVS, CDR2 FQNEAQ, per germline. The CDR3 loop spans 14 amino acids. With 1 base removed from V and 2 bases from J, the gap between germline ends came to 9 bases. The CDR3 region is CASSLVEGAYEQYF. As DNA, the CDR3 is TGTGCCAGCAGCTTAGTTGAGGGAGCCTACGAGCAGTACTTC.

This sequence joins TRBV28 and TRBJ2-3; 7 bases map to TRBD2. The CDR3 loop spans 12 amino acids. Germline CDR1 MDHEN, CDR2 SYDVKM. J gave up 13 bases and V 2 bases, and 6 bases lay outside the gene matches. CDR3 region: CASSLRGEWEYF. The CDR3, as DNA: TGTGCCAGCAGTTTACGGGGGGAGTGGGAGTATTTT.

The J gene is TRBJ1-2, the V gene TRBV10-3, with 10 positions matching TRBD1. V lost 7 bases and J lost 9; bases outside the gene matches: 8. CDR1 and CDR2 (germline): ENHRY, SYGVKD. The CDR3 loop spans 13 amino acids. In DNA, the CDR3 is TGTGCCATCACCCCGGGACAGGGGAACCGCTACACCTTC. Its protein is CAITPGQGNRYTF.

The chain is built from TRBV9 and TRBJ2-7; 7 nucleotides agree with TRBD2. Germline values: CDR1 SGDLS, CDR2 YYNGEE. With V trimmed by 0 bases and J by 0 bases, 6 bases remained unmatched. The CDR3 has 16 residues. In nucleotides, the CDR3 is TGTGCCAGCAGCGTAGGGTTAGCGGGCCACTCCTACGAGCAGTACTTC. Its translation is CASSVGLAGHSYEQYF.

The J gene is TRBJ2-7, the V gene TRBV10-3; 7 nucleotides align to TRBD1. Germline V lookup: CDR1 ENHRY, CDR2 SYGVKD. This CDR3 comprises 13 residues. Trimming removed 8 bases from V and 5 bases from J; junction bases left unmatched: 9. The CDR3: CAISPTGSHEQYF. CDR3 DNA: TGTGCCATCTCCCCGACAGGGTCCCACGAGCAGTACTTC.

The chain is built from TRBV28 and TRBJ1-1, with TRBD1 as a possible D gene (5 bases). This CDR3 spans 11 amino acids. Per the germline V gene, CDR1 is MDHEN and CDR2 is SYDVKM. CDR3 coding DNA: TGTGGATCATCCAGGGACACTGAAGCTTTCTTT. Its protein is CGSSRDTEAFF.

This chain connects TRBV7-8 to TRBJ2-1; possible D gene TRBD2, 6 bases. Germline V gives CDR1 SGHVS, CDR2 FQNEAQ. There are 16 residues in the CDR3. Deletions cut 3 bases from V and 9 bases from J, with 21 bases between. CDR3: CASSFGLAGTLGEQFF. In DNA, the CDR3 is TGTGCCAGCAGCTTCGGTTTGGCAGGGACTCTTGGTGAGCAGTTCTTC.

This clone was detected once. The chain recombines TRBV27 with TRBJ1-6; 8 nucleotides align to TRBD1. This CDR3 has 14 residues. Unmatched junction bases numbered 4, after V lost 3 bases and J lost 9 bases. Germline-derived CDR1 and CDR2 are MNHEY and SMNVEV (reference sequence). CDR3 loop: CASSFRDRSSPLHF. The CDR3 DNA follows: TGTGCCAGCAGTTTTAGGGACAGGTCTTCACCCCTCCACTTT.

The chain uses TRBV9 and TRBJ2-3, with TRBD2 identical over 13 bases. Per germline, CDR1 SGDLS and CDR2 YYNGEE. The CDR3 spans 16 residues. The junction had 2 bases not matched to a gene; V was cut back by 0 bases and J by 4 bases. The CDR3 region is CASSVVLAGGSDTQYF. Written as DNA, the CDR3 is TGTGCCAGCAGCGTAGTACTAGCGGGGGGGTCAGATACGCAGTATTTT.

The chain combines TRBV29-1 with TRBJ2-7; 11 nucleotides match TRBD1. Germline V gene sequence: CDR1 SQVTM, CDR2 ANQGSEA. The CDR3 runs 14 residues. V lost 3 bases and J lost 6; bases outside the gene matches: 7. The CDR3 DNA follows: TGCAGCGTTGACATTGGACAGGGGGCAGGCGAGCAGTACTTC. This codes for CSVDIGQGAGEQYF.

The genes are TRBV7-3 and TRBJ2-1; TRBD1 is a possible D gene (5 bases). V shed 4 bases and J shed 4 bases, with 14 bases lying between them. From germline, CDR1 is SGHTA and CDR2 FQGTGA. The CDR3 length is 15 residues. The CDR3 is CASSSDWGVYNEQFF. CDR3 DNA: TGTGCCAGCAGCTCCGACTGGGGCGTATACAATGAGCAGTTCTTC.

V and J are TRBV6-5 and TRBJ2-5; a weak D match, TRBD1 (5 bases). Germline values: CDR1 MNHEY, CDR2 SVGAGI. Trimming took off 2 bases at V and 5 bases at J, with 12 bases between the two ends. The CDR3 spans 14 residues. CDR3 amino acids: CASSYPGSGETQYF. CDR3 nucleotide sequence: TGTGCCAGCAGTTACCCCGGTTCAGGGGAGACCCAGTACTTC.

This clone has only one observation. The CDR3: CASSYFSYEQYF. The CDR3 DNA is TGTGCCAGCAGTTACTTCTCTTACGAGCAGTACTTC. V gene TRBV6-2 or TRBV6-3 combines with J gene TRBJ2-7; D is unclear. Per the germline V gene, CDR1 is MNHEY and CDR2 is SVGEGT. The germline V and J ends were trimmed by 1 base and 4 bases, with 5 bases remaining between them. This CDR3 region has 12 residues.

The J gene is TRBJ1-1, the V gene TRBV28; 8 nucleotides align to TRBD1. Per germline, CDR1 MDHEN and CDR2 SYDVKM. The CDR3 loop spans 13 amino acids. J was trimmed by 9 bases and V by 5 bases; bases with no gene match: 8. CDR3 amino acids: CASSTTGARKAFF. In DNA form, the CDR3 reads TGTGCCAGCAGTACGACAGGGGCAAGGAAAGCTTTCTTT.

The chain is built from TRBV28 and TRBJ2-3; 8 bases are a match to TRBD1. Per germline, CDR1 MDHEN and CDR2 SYDVKM. This CDR3 contains 15 residues. V gave up 3 bases and J gave up 1 base; unmatched junction bases: 3. The CDR3 DNA is TGTGCCAGCAGTTTTGGGACAGGCCGCACAGATACGCAGTATTTT. Residues: CASSFGTGRTDTQYF.

The chain joins TRBV6-5 to TRBJ1-2, with a possible D match to TRBD1 (5 bases). Between the trimmed V and J ends, which lost 2 bases and 7 bases, there was a span of 11 bases. The CDR3 length is 13 residues. Per germline, CDR1 MNHEY and CDR2 SVGAGI. The CDR3 DNA follows: TGTGCCAGCAGTTACGGGGGGACGAGTGGCTACACCTTC. Protein product: CASSYGGTSGYTF.

In this sample, this clone turned up once. This chain joins TRBV19 and TRBJ1-1; D gene ambiguous. V lost 3 bases and J 0 bases, leaving 20 bases between the germline ends. Germline values: CDR1 LNHDA, CDR2 SQIVND (reference sequence). The CDR3 totals 18 residues. CDR3 residues: CASSIGGHIGQMNTEAFF. The CDR3 DNA follows: TGTGCCAGTAGTATCGGCGGGCATATCGGGCAGATGAACACTGAAGCTTTCTTT.

V gene TRBV5-6 combines with J gene TRBJ2-7; TRBD1 aligns across 7 bases. Germline V gene data show CDR1 as SGHDT and CDR2 as YYEEEE. With 4 bases clipped from V and 4 bases from J, the junction kept 5 bases outside the gene matches. The CDR3 is 13 residues long. The CDR3 region has the DNA TGTGCCAGCAGCGGCAGACAGGGTTACGAGCAGTACTTC. Translating gives CASSGRQGYEQYF.

This sequence joins TRBV5-1 and TRBJ2-3; 9 bases are a match to TRBD1. The J segment lost 5 bases and the V segment lost 5 bases, leaving 9 bases of the junction unmatched. In germline, CDR1 is SGHRS, CDR2 YFSETQ. The CDR3 covers 15 residues. CDR3 DNA: TGCGCCAGCAGGTATTCGGGACAGGGTCTAGATACGCAGTATTTT. Translated: CASRYSGQGLDTQYF. Full variable domain (rest looked up from reference TRBV5-1 and TRBJ2-3): KAGVTQTPRYLIKTRGQQVTLSCSPISGHRSVSWYQQTPGQGLQFLFEYFSETQRNKGNFPGRFSGRQFSNSRSEMNVSTLELGDSALYLCASRYSGQGLDTQYFGPGTRLTVL.

The J gene is TRBJ2-1, the V gene TRBV30, with TRBD2 matching 11 bases. The CDR3 length is 18 residues. Germline CDR1 is GTSNPN and CDR2 is SVGIG (reference sequence). The V gene end was trimmed by 5 bases and the J gene end by 1 base; junction bases not matched to a gene: 13. In DNA, the CDR3 is TGTGCCTGGGGCACCGGGACTAGCGGCGGCGATTCCTACAATGAGCAGTTCTTC. This translates into CAWGTGTSGGDSYNEQFF.

The rearrangement uses TRBV7-9 and TRBJ1-3, with a weak D call TRBD1 (5 bases). Germline-derived CDR1 and CDR2 are SEHNR and FQNEAQ (reference sequence). The CDR3 has 13 residues. V was trimmed by 4 bases and J by 2 bases, leaving 6 bases between them. CDR3 coding DNA: TGTGCCAGCAGCTCGGACACTGGAAACACCATATATTTT. This translates into CASSSDTGNTIYF.

The chain employs TRBV9 and TRBJ1-1, with D maybe TRBD1 (5 bases). The CDR3 contains 14 residues. Trimming removed 6 bases at V and 2 bases at J, with 14 bases between. Germline V gives CDR1 SGDLS, CDR2 YYNGEE. Written as DNA, the CDR3 is TGTGCCAGCAAGAGGGACTTATTAAACACTGAAGCTTTCTTT. As protein: CASKRDLLNTEAFF.